The 32 T cell receptor beta chains below come from one sample, sequenced in a study of blood T cells in healthy people across ages. PCR was performed a second time for about 7 to 11 cycles using a sample-barcoded 5' primer and a J-beta primer mix. TCRdb reprocessed the 5' RACE reads with MiXCR, giving one entry per CDR3 protein. The sample holds around 1,000,000 distinct CDR3 sequences, roughly two fifths seen once. The material sequenced was blood. These receptors were collected from a man in his late teens or twenties in good health.

The chain uses TRBV12-3 or TRBV12-4 and TRBJ2-1; a weak D match, TRBD2 (5 bases). V was pared by 1 base and J by 13 bases, with 11 bases between. The CDR3 is made up of 12 amino acids. CDR3 sequence (DNA): TGTGCCAGCAGTTTAGGCGTGACTAAACAGTTCTTC. Translating gives CASSLGVTKQFF.

The rearrangement joins TRBV6-4 to TRBJ2-5; D possibly corresponds to TRBD2 (5 bases). The CDR3 has 14 amino acids. Germline loops: CDR1 MRHNA, CDR2 SNTAGT. V lost 7 bases and J 5 bases, leaving 17 bases between the germline ends. In DNA, the CDR3 is TGTGCCAGCATTGGCTCGAGGGAATGGGAGACCCAGTACTTC. Protein product: CASIGSREWETQYF.

The J gene is TRBJ2-3, the V gene TRBV4-1; 9 bases line up with TRBD2. The J segment lost 7 bases and the V segment lost 0 bases, leaving 8 bases of the junction unmatched. Germline V gives CDR1 MGHRA, CDR2 YSYEKL. CDR3 size: 16 residues. The chain's CDR3 is CASSQDQGLAQNTQYF. CDR3 DNA sequence: TGCGCCAGCAGCCAAGATCAGGGACTAGCACAGAATACGCAGTATTTT.

Only a few counts were recorded for this clonotype. The V gene is TRBV20-1, the J gene TRBJ2-1; D possibly uses TRBD1 or TRBD2 (5 bases each). Germline V gene lookup returns CDR1 DFQATT and CDR2 SNEGSKA (reference sequence). The CDR3 length is 16 residues. The V and J ends lost 1 base and 8 bases respectively, with 21 bases between them. The CDR3 DNA sequence: TGCAGTGCTAGAGGCACATTAGGACACGCCGGGGATGAGCAGTTCTTC. Translated, it gives CSARGTLGHAGDEQFF.

This chain joins TRBV4-3 and TRBJ2-2; D is perhaps TRBD1 or TRBD2 (6 bases each). CDR1 is LGHNA and CDR2 is YSLEER in the germline V gene. The V gene lost 0 bases and the J gene lost 5 bases, with 13 bases spanning the gap. The CDR3 loop spans 16 amino acids. In DNA form, the CDR3 reads TGCGCCAGCAGCCAAGATTACGGGGGCCCGACCGGGGAGCTGTTTTTT. Its protein is CASSQDYGGPTGELFF.

The V call is TRBV20-1, the J call TRBJ2-3; 9 bases match TRBD1. The germline gives CDR1 DFQATT, CDR2 SNEGSKA (reference sequence). Trimming took 6 bases from V and 2 from J; bases not matched to a gene: 9. The CDR3 runs to 15 residues. The CDR3 reads CSAPLDRGITDTQYF. The CDR3 DNA is TGCAGTGCCCCACTGGACAGGGGAATCACAGATACGCAGTATTTT.

This clonotype has only a few counts. The chain couples TRBV6-2 or TRBV6-3 to TRBJ1-2; tentative D call: TRBD1 (6 bases). The germline gives CDR1 MNHEY, CDR2 SVGEGT. CDR3 length equals 13 residues. Trimming removed 6 bases at V and 3 bases at J, with 11 bases between. CDR3 DNA sequence: TGTGCCAGCAGGAGGGACACGCACTATGGCTACACCTTC. It is translated as CASRRDTHYGYTF.

As to this clonotype: At one end the junction does not follow the germline gene, possibly because of a read error. This chain uses TRBV5-6 with TRBJ2-7; D call uncertain. The J call may be faulty, since TRBJ2-4 better matches the DNA end. The V gene's germline CDR1 is SGHDT and CDR2 YYEEEE. The CDR3 is made up of 15 amino acids. CDR3 residues: CAGSPLGSGTSIQYF. The CDR3 DNA sequence: TGTGCCGGCAGCCCGCTGGGGTCTGGTACCAGCATTCAGTACTTC.

The J gene is TRBJ2-1, the V gene TRBV6-4, with 10 bases matching TRBD2. With V trimmed by 6 bases and J by 9 bases, 11 bases remained unmatched. The CDR3 extends over 15 amino acids. CDR1 and CDR2 from the germline V gene are MRHNA and SNTAGT. CDR3 DNA sequence: TGTGCCAGCAGCCCACTAGCGGGGCCCCGAGGTGAGCAGTTCTTC. Its protein is CASSPLAGPRGEQFF.

This clonotype has just a few counts. The V and J genes are TRBV12-3 or TRBV12-4 and TRBJ1-4; TRBD1 aligns across 7 bases. V trimming: 5 bases; J trimming: 3 bases; junction bases outside the gene matches: 6. The CDR3 covers 15 residues. CDR3 DNA sequence: TGTGCCAGCAGTCCCTCGCAGGGGGCTAATGAAAAACTGTTTTTT. This gives the protein CASSPSQGANEKLFF.

V usage is TRBV6-2 or TRBV6-3 and J usage is TRBJ2-5, with 8 bases fitting TRBD2. Germline V CDR1 and CDR2: MNHEY, SVGEGT. V shed 7 bases, J shed 2 bases, and the junction held 6 bases outside the gene matches. CDR3 length equals 14 residues. CDR3 sequence: CASTSGGFQETQYF. The DNA for the CDR3 is TGTGCCAGCACCAGCGGGGGCTTTCAAGAGACCCAGTACTTC.

V is TRBV6-1 and J is TRBJ1-1, with 11 positions matching TRBD1. Per the germline V gene, CDR1 is MNHNS and CDR2 is SASEGT. The CDR3 runs to 13 residues. V was clipped by 7 bases and J by 7 bases; unmatched bases: 5. The CDR3, as DNA: TGTGCCAGCAACGGACAGGGGGCAATTGAAGCTTTCTTT. Translated, it gives CASNGQGAIEAFF.

This clonotype was seen a few times. The chain uses TRBV29-1 and TRBJ2-7; D remains ambiguous. The V gene lost 6 bases and the J gene lost 2 bases, with 8 bases spanning the gap. The germline V gene encodes CDR1 SQVTM and CDR2 ANQGSEA. There are 11 residues in the CDR3. In DNA form, the CDR3 reads TGCAGCGTATCCGTGACCTACGAGCAGTACTTC. It codes for CSVSVTYEQYF.

A few counts support this clonotype. The rearrangement links TRBV11-1 to TRBJ1-1; D is possibly TRBD1 (6 bases). Trimming shortened V by 3 bases and J by 4 bases, and 18 bases separated the two germline ends. The CDR3 totals 16 residues. Germline CDR1 reads SGHAT; CDR2 reads FQDESV (reference sequence). CDR3 protein: CASSLLLGRGRTEAFF. CDR3 DNA sequence: TGTGCCAGCAGCTTGCTCCTCGGCAGGGGACGCACTGAAGCTTTCTTT.

This clonotype was picked up a small number of times. The rearrangement uses TRBV27 and TRBJ1-1, with no clear D. The V end was cut by 1 base, the J end by 7 bases, with 22 bases between. The V gene's germline CDR1 is MNHEY and CDR2 SMNVEV (reference sequence). The CDR3 extends over 17 amino acids. The DNA of the CDR3 is TGTGCCAGCAGTTTATTTGGGCGGGGTTCGGGAAGCTTTGAAGCTTTCTTT. It specifies CASSLFGRGSGSFEAFF.

The rearrangement joins TRBV12-3 or TRBV12-4 to TRBJ2-3; D is possibly TRBD2 (6 bases). V lost 10 bases to trimming and J lost 0 bases, with 14 bases between them. The CDR3 totals 14 residues. The CDR3 loop is CATSAGTSTDTQYF. CDR3 sequence (DNA): TGTGCCACCAGCGCGGGGACCAGCACAGATACGCAGTATTTT.

This rearrangement joins TRBV4-2 to TRBJ1-4; TRBD1 matches at 7 bases. Germline loops: CDR1 LGHNA, CDR2 YNFKEQ. The CDR3 spans 14 residues. V was clipped by 3 bases and J by 8 bases; unmatched bases: 6. As DNA, the CDR3 is TGTGCCAGCAGCCATGGTCAGGGGGGAGAAAAACTGTTTTTT. It is translated as CASSHGQGGEKLFF.

The chain links TRBV5-6 to TRBJ1-1; 7 bases agree with TRBD1. Germline CDR1 is SGHDT and CDR2 is YYEEEE. The V gene end was trimmed by 4 bases and the J gene end by 3 bases; junction bases not matched to a gene: 12. The CDR3 covers 16 residues. CDR3 DNA sequence: TGTGCCAGCAGCCCCCCCCTTGGGACAGTATACACTGAAGCTTTCTTT. Its translation is CASSPPLGTVYTEAFF. The full variable domain, rest sourced from reference TRBV5-6 and TRBJ1-1, is DAGVTQSPTHLIKTRGQQVTLRCSPKSGHDTVSWYQQALGQGPQFIFQYYEEEERQRGNFPDRFSGHQFPNYSSELNVNALLLGDSALYLCASSPPLGTVYTEAFFGQGTRLTVV.

The V and J genes are TRBV19 and TRBJ1-2, with D possibly being TRBD1 (5 bases). V gave up 6 bases and J gave up 3 bases, with 14 bases separating them. Germline lookup yields CDR1 LNHDA and CDR2 SQIVND (reference sequence). The CDR3 totals 14 residues. This chain's CDR3 is CASSLDGDYYGYTF. CDR3 in DNA: TGTGCCAGTAGCCTAGATGGGGACTACTATGGCTACACCTTC.

This clonotype has only a few counts. The V call is TRBV6-5, the J call TRBJ1-2, with no clear D. CDR3 length equals 13 residues. V lost 6 bases to trimming and J lost 7 bases, with 15 bases between them. Looked up from germline, CDR1 is MNHEY and CDR2 is SVGAGI. Written as DNA, the CDR3 is TGTGCCAGCAGGAGGACGGTGGGCTCTGGCTACACCTTC. Protein: CASRRTVGSGYTF.

This clonotype was found a few times. This chain connects TRBV7-2 to TRBJ2-3; perhaps D is TRBD1 or TRBD2 (5 bases each). V lost 8 bases, J lost 3 bases, and 18 bases lay in between. CDR1 and CDR2 from the germline V gene are SGHTA and FQGNSA. The CDR3 is made up of 15 amino acids. CDR3 region: CASSEGYYRTDTQYF. In DNA, the CDR3 is TGTGCCAGCTCCGAGGGGTATTACCGTACAGATACGCAGTATTTT.

The rearrangement links TRBV20-1 to TRBJ1-1; weak D call: TRBD1 (5 bases). The CDR3 contains 13 residues. Trimming pared 6 bases from V and 4 bases from J, leaving 15 bases between. CDR1 DFQATT and CDR2 SNEGSKA come from the germline V gene (reference sequence). DNA for the CDR3: TGCAGTGCGGGGGGAGAGGCGGTCACTGAAGCTTTCTTT. Protein: CSAGGEAVTEAFF.

The J gene is TRBJ2-5, the V gene TRBV27; D unclear. The CDR3 length is 13 residues. Per germline, CDR1 MNHEY and CDR2 SMNVEV (reference sequence). V gave up 7 bases and J gave up 0 bases, with 9 bases separating them. CDR3 sequence (DNA): TGTGCCAGCAAGGCCTCGTACCAAGAGACCCAGTACTTC. It translates to CASKASYQETQYF.

This clonotype occurred a few times. This chain joins TRBV4-3 and TRBJ1-4, with unresolved D. CDR1 LGHNA and CDR2 YSLEER come from the germline V gene. The CDR3 runs 14 residues. Trimming removed 4 bases from V and 10 bases from J, with 16 bases in between. The CDR3 nucleotides are TGCGCCAGCAGCCTCTCAGACCCGGGAGGAAAACTGTTTTTT. As protein: CASSLSDPGGKLFF.

V is TRBV20-1 and J is TRBJ1-1; no reliable D call. The germline CDR1 and CDR2 sequences are DFQATT and SNEGSKA (reference sequence). This CDR3 contains 11 residues. The ends were cut back, 5 bases at V and 3 bases at J, with 7 bases in the middle. The CDR3 DNA follows: TGCAGTGCTGGTGCGGACACTGAAGCTTTCTTT. Its protein is CSAGADTEAFF.

The chain has TRBV5-1 and TRBJ2-1, with TRBD2 matching 9 bases. The end of the DNA is better explained by TRBJ2-7, so the J call may be wrong. Germline CDR1 and CDR2: SGHRS and YFSETQ. The CDR3 is 16 amino acids. CDR3 sequence (DNA): TGCGCCAGCGACCCCTTGACTAGCGGACCCTACAATGAGCAGTACTTC. This sequence encodes CASDPLTSGPYNEQYF.

This clonotype was detected a few times. The chain uses TRBV6-5 and TRBJ2-1; D is perhaps TRBD1 (6 bases). Per the germline V gene, CDR1 is MNHEY and CDR2 is SVGAGI. The CDR3 sequence is 15 residues long. Trimming took 2 bases from V and 3 from J, leaving 11 bases between them. The CDR3 protein is CASSYRLTGYNEQFF. The CDR3 coding sequence is TGTGCCAGCAGTTACCGTCTGACAGGCTACAATGAGCAGTTCTTC.

The V gene is TRBV6-6, the J gene TRBJ2-1; maybe TRBD2 (5 bases). Trimming left V 2 bases short and J 8 bases short, with 13 bases between. The CDR3 sequence is 14 residues long. Germline CDR1 and CDR2: MNHNY and SVGAGI (reference sequence). The CDR3 spells CASSYRTPRDEQFF. DNA for the CDR3: TGTGCCAGCAGTTACAGGACTCCCCGGGATGAGCAGTTCTTC.

This clonotype has only a few counts. This chain connects TRBV7-6 to TRBJ1-1, with D perhaps TRBD1 (5 bases). CDR1 and CDR2 (germline): SGHVS, FNYEAQ. This CDR3 region has 14 residues. Trimming pared 4 bases from V and 3 bases from J, leaving 12 bases between. The CDR3 is CASSSDMMDTEAFF. The CDR3 DNA follows: TGTGCCAGCAGCTCGGACATGATGGACACTGAAGCTTTCTTT.

The V call is TRBV28, the J call TRBJ1-3, with D possibly matching TRBD1 (5 bases). The CDR3 covers 16 residues. Trimming pared 3 bases from V and 6 bases from J, leaving 18 bases between. In germline, CDR1 is MDHEN, CDR2 SYDVKM. The CDR3 region has the DNA TGTGCCAGCAGTTTGGATGCGACAGTCAACTTAAACACCATATATTTT. This codes for CASSLDATVNLNTIYF.

V usage is TRBV10-3 and J usage is TRBJ2-3, with D maybe TRBD1 (5 bases). The V end lost 6 bases, the J end lost 6 bases, and 13 bases lay between the germline ends. Germline V gives CDR1 ENHRY, CDR2 SYGVKD. CDR3 length: 13 residues. CDR3 amino acids: CAIRNGASDTQYF. CDR3 nucleotides: TGTGCCATCAGGAATGGGGCGTCGGATACGCAGTATTTT.

This clonotype was recorded a few times. This sequence joins TRBV4-3 and TRBJ1-2; tentatively, D is TRBD1 (6 bases). The CDR3 loop spans 14 amino acids. Germline V gene sequence: CDR1 LGHNA, CDR2 YSLEER. The V gene lost 4 bases and the J gene lost 4 bases, with 13 bases spanning the gap. The chain's CDR3 is CASSPGPRGYGYTF. The CDR3 bases are TGCGCCAGCAGCCCGGGCCCCAGGGGCTATGGCTACACCTTC.